The 18 T cell receptor beta chains reported below all come from one sample, sequenced in a study of T cells after yellow fever vaccination. One entry per CDR3 protein results from TCRdb running MiXCR on the 5' RACE reads. The data show 25,000 to 30,000 distinct CDR3 sequences, about 4.7% seen once. The sequences come from CD8+ T cells sorted from PBMCs, collected 10 days after the yellow fever booster vaccination. The receptors derive from a man aged 30 to 45 who received the YFV17D yellow fever vaccine.

This clonotype occurred many times. This chain connects TRBV6-2 or TRBV6-3 to TRBJ1-5, with a tentative D call TRBD1 (6 bases). In germline, CDR1 is MNHEY, CDR2 SVGEGT. The CDR3 sequence is 15 residues long. V was pared by 6 bases and J by 5 bases, with 17 bases between. The CDR3 DNA sequence: TGTGCCAGCAGCTTAGGAGGGACACCTTATCAGCCCCAGCATTTT. This codes for CASSLGGTPYQPQHF.

This clonotype was seen ten or more times. The chain combines TRBV4-3 with TRBJ2-1; 10 bases match TRBD2. J was trimmed by 1 base and V by 4 bases; bases with no gene match: 13. Germline V gene data show CDR1 as LGHNA and CDR2 as YSLEER. The length of the CDR3 is 19 residues. The CDR3 region has the DNA TGCGCCAGCAGCCCCAATATCCCGGGACTAGCGACTTCCTACAATGAGCAGTTCTTC. Amino acid sequence: CASSPNIPGLATSYNEQFF.

This clonotype was counted at least ten times. V is TRBV7-9 and J is TRBJ2-3, with D unclear. The CDR3 totals 16 residues. The V gene's germline CDR1 is SEHNR and CDR2 FQNEAQ (reference sequence). V lost 2 bases, J lost 0 bases, and 12 bases lay in between. CDR3: CASSLTRTASTDTQYF. CDR3 nucleotides: TGTGCCAGCAGCTTAACGAGGACGGCTAGCACAGATACGCAGTATTTT.

This clonotype has at least ten counts. The chain is built from TRBV3-1 and TRBJ2-1; D is uncertain. The ends were cut back, 0 bases at V and 7 bases at J, with 4 bases in the middle. Germline V gene sequence: CDR1 LGHDT, CDR2 YNNKEL (reference sequence). This CDR3 is 12 amino acids long. The CDR3 DNA is TGTGCCAGCAGCCAAGATAGGAATGAGCAGTTCTTC. Its translation is CASSQDRNEQFF.

This chain connects TRBV6-5 to TRBJ2-5, with D perhaps matching TRBD1 or TRBD2 (5 bases each). Germline CDR1 MNHEY, CDR2 SVGAGI. The CDR3 spans 16 residues. The V gene lost 0 bases and the J gene lost 5 bases, with 16 bases spanning the gap. CDR3 nucleotides: TGTGCCAGCAGTTACTCGAGTGGGACGAGCAGCGAGACCCAGTACTTC. Translated: CASSYSSGTSSETQYF.

This clonotype was seen ten or more times. The rearrangement uses TRBV15 and TRBJ2-1; D is perhaps TRBD2 (5 bases). Per the germline V gene, CDR1 is LNHNV and CDR2 is YYDKDF (reference sequence). V lost 2 bases and J lost 8, with 13 bases in between. There are 14 residues in the CDR3. CDR3 sequence (DNA): TGTGCCACCAGCAGACGGGAAGGAAGGGATGAGCAGTTCTTC. This sequence encodes CATSRREGRDEQFF.

This clonotype has more than one count but fewer than ten. V usage is TRBV29-1 and J usage is TRBJ2-5, with 8 bases aligning to TRBD2. With 3 bases clipped from V and 4 bases from J, the junction kept 1 base outside the gene matches. Germline V gene sequence: CDR1 SQVTM, CDR2 ANQGSEA. The CDR3 has 12 residues. Here the CDR3 reads CSVDRGGETQYF. CDR3 sequence (DNA): TGCAGCGTTGACCGGGGGGGAGAGACCCAGTACTTC.

Of note for this clonotype: A much larger clone sits a single nucleotide away, making a read error possible. The gene calls are TRBV19 and TRBJ2-3; weak D call: TRBD1 (7 bases). Germline-derived CDR1 and CDR2 are LNHDA and SQIVND (reference sequence). This CDR3 comprises 12 residues. The CDR3 protein is CASTRGADTKYF. In DNA form, the CDR3 reads TGTGCCAGTACCAGGGGGGCAGATACGAAGTATTTT.

This clonotype was detected many times. The chain uses TRBV12-3 or TRBV12-4 and TRBJ2-2; the D gene could be TRBD1 or TRBD2 (5 bases each). The length of the CDR3 is 16 residues. Trimming left V 6 bases short and J 1 base short, with 15 bases between. The CDR3: CASSSFGTGNTGELFF. As DNA, the CDR3 is TGTGCCAGCAGCTCCTTTGGGACGGGGAACACCGGGGAGCTGTTTTTT.

This clonotype was observed many times. The chain uses TRBV29-1 and TRBJ2-1; TRBD2 aligns across 8 bases. There are 14 residues in the CDR3. V was pared by 5 bases and J by 5 bases, with 8 bases of the junction left unmatched. Germline V gene lookup returns CDR1 SQVTM and CDR2 ANQGSEA. As DNA, the CDR3 is TGCAGCGTTCAAACCGGGACTAGGGACAATGAGCAGTTCTTC. Translated: CSVQTGTRDNEQFF.

This clonotype appeared many times. The V call is TRBV6-2 or TRBV6-3, the J call TRBJ2-1, with D perhaps TRBD2 (6 bases). The germline CDR1 and CDR2 sequences are MNHEY and SVGEGT. The CDR3 is 15 residues long. V dropped 6 bases and J dropped 2 bases, with 14 bases sitting between them. The CDR3 spells CASSPGDGTYNEQFF. In nucleotides, the CDR3 is TGTGCCAGCAGCCCGGGGGACGGAACCTACAATGAGCAGTTCTTC.

The table lists this clonotype with a few counts. The chain is built from TRBV6-4 and TRBJ1-5; D ambiguous. V was clipped by 4 bases and J by 2 bases, with 6 bases between them. There are 13 residues in the CDR3. Looked up from germline, CDR1 is MRHNA and CDR2 is SNTAGT. The CDR3 protein is CASSADGNQPQHF. DNA for the CDR3: TGTGCCAGCAGTGCGGACGGCAATCAGCCCCAGCATTTT.

This clonotype was recorded many times. This sequence joins TRBV10-1 and TRBJ2-2, with TRBD2 matching 8 bases. Germline CDR1 and CDR2: WNHNN and SYGVQD (reference sequence). The CDR3 has 23 residues. V lost 6 bases to trimming and J lost 0 bases; unmatched junction nucleotides: 27. The CDR3 is CASRTLRPFAGKREPANTGELFF. The CDR3 region has the DNA TGCGCCAGCAGGACTTTGCGTCCCTTCGCGGGAAAGCGGGAGCCCGCGAACACCGGGGAGCTGTTTTTT.

This clonotype was found many times. J is TRBJ2-3 and V is TRBV9, with 8 bases identical to TRBD1. Germline V gives CDR1 SGDLS, CDR2 YYNGEE. V lost 3 bases, J lost 5 bases, and 5 bases stayed unmatched. This CDR3 is 14 amino acids long. The CDR3 loop is CASSGGDRGDTQYF. The DNA for the CDR3 is TGTGCCAGCAGCGGGGGCGACAGGGGAGATACGCAGTATTTT.

There are many counts of this clonotype. The J gene is TRBJ2-7, the V gene TRBV9, with TRBD1 identical over 10 bases. The length of the CDR3 is 15 residues. The V and J ends lost 4 bases and 4 bases, in that order; junction bases with no gene match: 8. Germline-derived CDR1 and CDR2 are SGDLS and YYNGEE. The chain's CDR3 is CASSPGQGVLYEQYF. The CDR3 DNA follows: TGTGCCAGCAGCCCCGGACAGGGGGTTTTATACGAGCAGTACTTC.

Details on this clonotype: A clone one base away is much larger, so this may be a read error. CDR3 nucleotide sequence: TGTGCCAGCAGTATAGCGGCCTCTTGTGATACGCAGTATTTT. The encoded protein is CASSIAASCDTQYF. The chain has TRBV6-2 or TRBV6-3 and TRBJ2-3; D is perhaps TRBD2 (6 bases). Trimming removed 5 bases from V and 6 bases from J, with 15 bases in between. Germline CDR1 reads MNHEY; CDR2 reads SVGEGT. This CDR3 has 14 residues.

The V call is TRBV11-2, the J call TRBJ2-7; possibly TRBD2 for D (5 bases). The CDR3 sequence is 13 residues long. V shed 8 bases and J shed 3 bases, with 14 bases lying between them. In germline, CDR1 is SGHAT, CDR2 FQNNGV. CDR3 coding DNA: TGTGCCAGCGGCCCCGGGATAGACTACGAGCAGTACTTC. Amino acid sequence: CASGPGIDYEQYF. Variable domain in full (rest from reference TRBV11-2 and TRBJ2-7): EAGVAQSPRYKIIEKRQSVAFWCNPISGHATLYWYQQILGQGPKLLIQFQNNGVVDDSQLPKDRFSAERLKGVDSTLKIQPAKLEDSAVYLCASGPGIDYEQYFGPGTRLTVT.

This clonotype was observed many times. The rearrangement links TRBV6-2 or TRBV6-3 to TRBJ2-5; 8 positions match TRBD2. The trim removed 6 bases at V and 3 bases at J, leaving 9 bases unmatched. This CDR3 contains 15 residues. The germline gives CDR1 MNHEY, CDR2 SVGEGT. CDR3 DNA: TGTGCCAGCAGCTACGGGACTAGGGGTGAAGAGACCCAGTACTTC. It translates to CASSYGTRGEETQYF.